These T cell receptor beta chains were read from a single sample in a study of T cell responses to AZD1222 COVID-19 vaccine. Sequenced by immunoSEQ multiplex PCR; TCRdb stores in-frame clones only, minus some. The table has around 120,000 clones, about 93% seen once. The source material was peripheral blood, sampled on day 0 of AZD1222 vaccination. The receptor set was obtained from an adult in good health. Each CDR3 is given with its conserved first and last residue. Each record gives: J gene, V gene, clone size, D gene, CDR3 protein, CDR3 DNA. A D gene is named only where the DNA matches it firmly. Only some rows state a clone size, as once, few, many or a class for expanded clones.

TRBJ1-4	TRBV5-1	-	-	CASSLVAGEKLFF	TGCGCCAGCAGCTTGGTGGCGGGGGAAAAACTGTTTTTT
TRBJ1-4	TRBV18	once	TRBD1	CASSRDRVRNEKLFF	TGTGCCAGCTCACGGGACAGGGTTCGGAATGAAAAACTGTTTTTT
TRBJ1-3	TRBV18	-	-	CASSNKYSGNTIYF	TGTGCCAGCTCTAACAAGTACTCTGGAAACACCATATATTTT
TRBJ1-1	TRBV19	-	-	CASSHGGVTEAFF	TGTGCCAGTAGCCATGGGGGGGTCACTGAAGCTTTCTTT
TRBJ1-5	TRBV5-1	-	-	CASSLDSNQPQHF	TGCGCCAGCAGCTTGGACAGCAATCAGCCCCAGCATTTT
TRBJ1-1	TRBV5-6	-	TRBD1	CASSFAGQSNTEAFF	TGTGCCAGCAGCTTCGCGGGACAGTCGAACACTGAAGCTTTCTTT
TRBJ2-2	TRBV2	-	TRBD1	CASSSDREGELFF	TGTGCCAGCAGCTCGGACAGGGAAGGGGAGCTGTTTTTT
TRBJ2-5	TRBV4-2	-	-	CASSQRGTFQETQYF	TGTGCCAGCAGCCAACGTGGGACTTTCCAAGAGACCCAGTACTTC
TRBJ1-5	TRBV2	once	-	CASSEAQSWQGGHF	TGTGCCAGCAGTGAAGCGCAGTCGTGGCAGGGAGGGCATTTT
TRBJ2-2	TRBV7-2	-	TRBD1	CASSLLGGAGNTGELFF	TGTGCCAGCAGCTTATTAGGGGGCGCAGGGAACACCGGGGAGCTGTTTTTT
TRBJ2-2	TRBV6-5	-	-	CASSRGVNTGELFF	TGTGCCAGCAGCCGAGGGGTGAACACCGGGGAGCTGTTTTTT
TRBJ2-6	TRBV6-4	-	-	CASSDSGGSGANVLTF	TGTGCCAGCAGTGACTCAGGGGGCTCTGGGGCCAACGTCCTGACTTTC
TRBJ2-1	TRBV12-1	-	-	CASRLGLGLAGDKNEQFF	TGTGCCAGCAGATTGGGTTTGGGACTAGCGGGGGACAAGAATGAGCAGTTCTTC
TRBJ2-5	TRBV30	-	TRBD1	CAWGTGETQYF	TGTGCCTGGGGGACAGGAGAGACCCAGTACTTC
TRBJ1-1	TRBV7-9	-	-	CASSQAVPGIEAFF	TGTGCCAGCAGCCAAGCCGTTCCGGGGATAGAAGCTTTCTTT
TRBJ2-7	TRBV28	-	TRBD1	CASSSHGQGDYEQYF	TGTGCCAGCAGTTCCCATGGACAGGGTGATTACGAGCAGTACTTC
TRBJ2-7	TRBV29-1	-	TRBD2	CSAGTSGAYEQYF	TGCAGCGCGGGGACTAGCGGGGCTTACGAGCAGTACTTC
TRBJ2-5	TRBV28	-	TRBD2	CASSFQPLLAGYQETQYF	TGTGCCAGCAGTTTCCAACCTCTGCTAGCGGGGTATCAAGAGACCCAGTACTTC
TRBJ2-7	TRBV27	once	-	CASAHLGNEQYF	TGTGCCAGCGCCCATCTTGGGAACGAGCAGTACTTC
TRBJ1-1	TRBV7-2	-	-	CASSLALNTEAFF	TGTGCCAGCAGCTTAGCGCTTAACACTGAAGCTTTCTTT
TRBJ1-1	TRBV9	-	-	CASSPGVNTEAFF	TGTGCCAGCAGCCCTGGGGTCAACACTGAAGCTTTCTTT
TRBJ1-5	TRBV6-5	-	-	CASSPLIGNKPQHF	TGTGCCAGCAGTCCATTGATAGGAAATAAGCCCCAGCATTTT
TRBJ1-5	TRBV19	-	-	CASSDIRRGQPQHF	TGTGCCAGTAGTGATATACGACGCGGTCAGCCCCAGCATTTT
TRBJ1-2	TRBV28	-	TRBD1	CASSLLQGRGYTF	TGTGCCAGCAGTTTGTTACAGGGGCGGGGCTACACCTTC
TRBJ1-6	TRBV11-2	-	-	CASSQNQGYSPLHF	TGTGCCAGCAGCCAAAACCAGGGGTACTCACCCCTCCACTTT
TRBJ1-4	TRBV2	-	-	CASSETRQMNEKLFF	TGTGCCAGCAGTGAAACAAGACAGATGAATGAAAAACTGTTTTTT